The 23 T cell receptor beta chains listed next were all sequenced from one sample in a study of T cell responses to AZD1222 COVID-19 vaccine. Libraries were prepared by immunoSEQ multiplex PCR; TCRdb keeps only in-frame clonotypes and omits some of them. The sample yields 69,000 or so clones, 88% seen once. This specimen consisted of peripheral blood, obtained 28 days after the second dose of the MenACWY control vaccine. These receptors all come from an adult who received the MenACWY meningococcal vaccine as a control.

The genes are TRBV7-9 and TRBJ1-4; D not certain. The CDR3 extends over 17 amino acids. CDR1 and CDR2 from the germline V gene are SEHNR and FQNEAQ (reference sequence). V lost 1 base and J 2 bases, leaving 14 bases between the germline ends. CDR3 loop: CASSLVGSGSTNEKLFF. CDR3 in DNA: TGTGCCAGCAGCTTAGTAGGGTCCGGCTCCACTAATGAAAAACTGTTTTTT.

The chain recombines TRBV19 with TRBJ2-2, with D tentatively TRBD1 or TRBD2 (6 bases each). This CDR3 region has 15 residues. V was shortened by 3 bases and J by 3 bases, with 11 bases between the two germline ends. CDR1 is LNHDA and CDR2 is SQIVND in the germline V gene (reference sequence). CDR3 nucleotide sequence: TGTGCCAGTAGTATGCAGGGGACTTACACCGGGGAGCTGTTTTTT. Translating gives CASSMQGTYTGELFF.

CDR3 in DNA: TGTGCCAGCAGCCCCGAGGGGACGAACTATGGCTACACCTTC. Protein: CASSPEGTNYGYTF. This rearrangement joins TRBV3-1 (or the pseudogene TRBV3-2) to TRBJ1-2; a weak D match, TRBD1 (5 bases). The CDR3 contains 14 residues. The germline V and J ends were trimmed by 4 bases and 2 bases, with 11 bases remaining between them. The germline CDR1 and CDR2 sequences are LGHDT and YNNKEL (reference sequence).

The J gene is TRBJ1-2, the V gene TRBV7-8, with D perhaps matching TRBD1 (6 bases). The V gene's germline CDR1 is SGHVS and CDR2 FQNEAQ. The V end lost 1 base, the J end lost 2 bases, and 11 bases lay between the germline ends. The CDR3 extends over 15 amino acids. CDR3 region: CASSLGRDINYGYTF. CDR3 nucleotides: TGTGCCAGCAGCTTAGGGAGGGACATCAACTATGGCTACACCTTC.

This sequence joins TRBV7-3 and TRBJ2-3, with 11 bases lining up with TRBD2. The CDR3 is 17 residues long. V lost 5 bases to trimming and J lost 6 bases; unmatched junction nucleotides: 13. The germline gives CDR1 SGHTA, CDR2 FQGTGA. CDR3 loop: CASSPTAASGGSDTQYF. DNA of the CDR3: TGTGCCAGCAGCCCAACCGCGGCTAGCGGGGGGTCGGATACGCAGTATTTT. Full variable domain (rest looked up from reference TRBV7-3 and TRBJ2-3): GAGVSQTPSNKVTEKGKYVELRCDPISGHTALYWYRQSLGQGPEFLIYFQGTGAADDSGLPNDRFFAVRPEGSVSTLKIQRTERGDSAVYLCASSPTAASGGSDTQYFGPGTRLTVL.

This clone has a single count. The chain carries TRBV4-3 and TRBJ1-1, with no clear D. CDR1 and CDR2 from the germline V gene are LGHNA and YSLEER. The CDR3 spans 15 residues. The V and J ends lost 0 bases and 0 bases respectively, with 8 bases between them. In DNA, the CDR3 is TGCGCCAGCAGCCAAGAGATGTTTATGAACACTGAAGCTTTCTTT. Translation gives CASSQEMFMNTEAFF.

This clone was counted a single time. This chain uses TRBV7-2 with TRBJ1-2, with 7 bases fitting TRBD1. The V gene end was trimmed by 1 base and the J gene end by 4 bases; junction bases not matched to a gene: 9. Germline CDR1 is SGHTA and CDR2 is FQGNSA. The CDR3 runs 16 residues. CDR3 sequence: CASSLDDREPLYGYTF. CDR3 coding DNA: TGTGCCAGCAGCTTAGATGACAGGGAACCCCTCTATGGCTACACCTTC. Full variable domain (rest looked up from reference TRBV7-2 and TRBJ1-2): GAGVSQSPSNKVTEKGKDVELRCDPISGHTALYWYRQSLGQGLEFLIYFQGNSAPDKSGLPSDRFSAERTGGSVSTLTIQRTQQEDSAVYLCASSLDDREPLYGYTFGSGTRLTVV.

The rearrangement links TRBV4-1 to TRBJ2-7; D unresolved. Trimming stripped 2 bases from V and 2 bases from J, with 10 bases between. CDR1 MGHRA and CDR2 YSYEKL come from the germline V gene. The CDR3 is 14 residues long. The CDR3 nucleotides are TGCGCCAGCAGCCAATCCAGAGCCACCTACGAGCAGTACTTC. Translating it yields CASSQSRATYEQYF.

This sequence joins TRBV11-3 and TRBJ2-1; 7 bases align to TRBD1. CDR1 is SGHNT and CDR2 is YENEEA in the germline V gene. The CDR3 covers 15 residues. V lost 2 bases and J lost 2; bases outside the gene matches: 3. The CDR3 sequence is CASSLRQGTYNEQFF. The DNA for the CDR3 is TGTGCCAGCAGCTTAAGACAGGGCACCTACAATGAGCAGTTCTTC.

The chain couples TRBV10-2 to TRBJ1-2; tentative D call: TRBD1 (5 bases). This CDR3 has 14 amino acids. The germline V and J ends were trimmed by 5 bases and 3 bases, with 13 bases remaining between them. The germline V gene encodes CDR1 WSHSY and CDR2 SAAADI. The CDR3 loop reads CASSSAGSDYGYTF. The CDR3 nucleotides read TGCGCCAGCAGTTCAGCAGGGTCTGACTATGGCTACACCTTC.

The V gene is TRBV9, the J gene TRBJ2-1, with D possibly TRBD2 on 6 matching bases. Germline V gives CDR1 SGDLS, CDR2 YYNGEE. The germline V and J ends were trimmed by 3 bases and 7 bases, with 11 bases remaining between them. The CDR3 sequence is 13 residues long. Here the CDR3 reads CASSGREVNEQFF. The CDR3 DNA is TGTGCCAGCAGCGGGAGGGAGGTAAATGAGCAGTTCTTC.

This chain links TRBV11-3 with TRBJ2-7; D is ambiguous. Per the germline V gene, CDR1 is SGHNT and CDR2 is YENEEA. V dropped 6 bases and J dropped 1 base, with 13 bases sitting between them. The CDR3 extends over 14 amino acids. Here the CDR3 DNA reads TGTGCCAGCAGATGCAGGTCAACATCCTACGAGCAGTACTTC. This codes for CASRCRSTSYEQYF.

V usage is TRBV2 and J usage is TRBJ2-7; TRBD2 matches 7 bases. The CDR3 length is 14 residues. Germline CDR1 reads SNHLY; CDR2 reads FYNNEI. V lost 4 bases and J lost 5; bases outside the gene matches: 8. The CDR3 protein is CASSVAEGGDEQYF. The CDR3 nucleotides read TGTGCCAGCAGTGTCGCGGAGGGAGGGGACGAGCAGTACTTC.

V usage is TRBV18 and J usage is TRBJ1-6, with D unresolved. Germline CDR1 reads KGHSH; CDR2 reads LQKENI. V dropped 3 bases and J dropped 2 bases, with 8 bases sitting between them. The CDR3 is 15 residues long. CDR3 protein: CASSPMDPYNSPLHF. The CDR3 nucleotides are TGTGCCAGCTCACCGATGGACCCCTATAATTCACCCCTCCACTTT.

This chain links TRBV27 with TRBJ2-2; D unresolved. Germline V gives CDR1 MNHEY, CDR2 SMNVEV (reference sequence). The CDR3 sequence is 12 residues long. Trimming took 6 bases from V and 6 from J, leaving 8 bases between them. The CDR3 coding sequence is TGTGCCAGCAGGGAAAGTCCCGGGGAGCTGTTTTTT. Its protein is CASRESPGELFF.

The chain employs TRBV5-8 and TRBJ1-6; 8 bases fit TRBD1. The CDR3 contains 15 residues. The V and J ends lost 5 bases and 10 bases, in that order; junction bases with no gene match: 11. Germline lookup yields CDR1 SGHTS and CDR2 YDEGEE. The CDR3 DNA follows: TGTGCCAGCAGTTTACAGGGGGGCCGCTCCTCACCCCTCCACTTT. Protein: CASSLQGGRSSPLHF.

The chain is built from TRBV27 and TRBJ2-2; D call uncertain. Germline-derived CDR1 and CDR2 are MNHEY and SMNVEV (reference sequence). The CDR3 runs to 12 residues. Trimming stripped 5 bases from V and 3 bases from J, with 4 bases between. CDR3 coding DNA: TGTGCCAGCAGTCCCCACACCGGGGAGCTGTTTTTT. As protein: CASSPHTGELFF.

V gene TRBV7-2 combines with J gene TRBJ2-1, with no clear D. V was clipped by 1 base and J by 2 bases, with 9 bases between them. The length of the CDR3 is 15 residues. The germline CDR1 and CDR2 sequences are SGHTA and FQGNSA. Written as DNA, the CDR3 is TGTGCCAGCAGCTTAGACCCAAGTCCCTACAATGAGCAGTTCTTC. As protein: CASSLDPSPYNEQFF.

Comments on this clone: Other nucleotide sequences from this sample produce the same CDR3. V gene TRBV18 combines with J gene TRBJ2-7; D remains unclear. This CDR3 region has 14 residues. Germline CDR1 and CDR2: KGHSH and LQKENI. With 0 bases removed from V and 2 bases from J, the gap between germline ends came to 8 bases. The CDR3 sequence is CASSPPAGTYEQYF. CDR3 DNA: TGTGCCAGCTCACCACCGGCCGGAACCTACGAGCAGTACTTC.

The J gene is TRBJ1-1, the V gene TRBV7-2; D not resolved. This CDR3 is 13 amino acids long. V gave up 5 bases and J gave up 1 base, with 8 bases separating them. CDR1 SGHTA and CDR2 FQGNSA come from the germline V gene. CDR3 DNA sequence: TGTGCCAGCAGCACAACAGAGAACACTGAAGCTTTCTTT. Its translation: CASSTTENTEAFF.

V and J are TRBV7-2 and TRBJ1-3, with TRBD1 matching 9 bases. Germline CDR1 reads SGHTA; CDR2 reads FQGNSA. The trim removed 1 base at V and 4 bases at J, leaving 2 bases unmatched. The CDR3 length is 15 residues. The CDR3 DNA is TGTGCCAGCAGCTTAGAACAGGGGGCCGGAAACACCATATATTTT. Translation gives CASSLEQGAGNTIYF.

This clone has a single count. V usage is TRBV2 and J usage is TRBJ2-7; TRBD1 matches at 10 bases. Germline assignment: CDR1 SNHLY and CDR2 FYNNEI. The ends lost 10 bases at V and 2 bases at J; junction bases unmatched: 8. The CDR3 consists of 14 residues. In DNA, the CDR3 is TGTGCCATCCTCCGGGACAGGGGCGCCTACGAGCAGTACTTC. Protein sequence: CAILRDRGAYEQYF.

V gene TRBV9 combines with J gene TRBJ1-3; D gene ambiguous. Germline lookup yields CDR1 SGDLS and CDR2 YYNGEE. The length of the CDR3 is 14 residues. V lost 0 bases and J 0 bases, leaving 4 bases between the germline ends. CDR3 amino acids: CASSVDSSGNTIYF. CDR3 in DNA: TGTGCCAGCAGCGTAGACAGCTCTGGAAACACCATATATTTT. Filled out from reference TRBV9 and TRBJ1-3, the complete variable domain reads DSGVTQTPKHLITATGQRVTLRCSPRSGDLSVYWYQQSLDQGLQFLIQYYNGEERAKGNILERFSAQQFPDLHSELNLSSLELGDSALYFCASSVDSSGNTIYFGEGSWLTVV.